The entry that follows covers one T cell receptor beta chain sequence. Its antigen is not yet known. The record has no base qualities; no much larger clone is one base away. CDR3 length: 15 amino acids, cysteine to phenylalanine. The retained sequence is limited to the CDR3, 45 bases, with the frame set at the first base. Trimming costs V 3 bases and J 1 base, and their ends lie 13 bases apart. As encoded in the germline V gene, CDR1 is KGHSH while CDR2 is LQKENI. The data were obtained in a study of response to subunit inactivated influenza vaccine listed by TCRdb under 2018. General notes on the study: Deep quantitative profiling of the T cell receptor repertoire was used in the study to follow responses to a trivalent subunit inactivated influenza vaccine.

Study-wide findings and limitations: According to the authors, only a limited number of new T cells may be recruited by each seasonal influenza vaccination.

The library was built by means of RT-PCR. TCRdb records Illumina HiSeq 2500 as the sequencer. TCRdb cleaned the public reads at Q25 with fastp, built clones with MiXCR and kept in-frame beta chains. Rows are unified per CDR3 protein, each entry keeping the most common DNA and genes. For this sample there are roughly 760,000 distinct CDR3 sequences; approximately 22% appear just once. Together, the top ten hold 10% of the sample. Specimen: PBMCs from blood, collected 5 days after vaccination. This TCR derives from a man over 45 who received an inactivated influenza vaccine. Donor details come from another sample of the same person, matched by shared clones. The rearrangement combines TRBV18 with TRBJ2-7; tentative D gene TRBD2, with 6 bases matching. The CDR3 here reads CASSPQGLLSYEQYF. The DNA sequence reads TGTGCCAGCTCACCCCAGGGACTCCTTTCCTACGAGCAGTACTTC.